One T cell receptor (beta chain) is described in this entry. Its cognate antigen is unknown. This sample is drawn from a study of tumor-infiltrating lymphocytes in localized non-small cell lung cancer. Findings of the study overall: TCR sequencing covered a subset of patients with enough tissue.

The table came from immunoSEQ multiplex PCR; TCRdb's copy has only in-frame clones and leaves some out. The sample contains 25,000 to 30,000 clones, over 75% of which appear only once. This CDR3 spans 16 amino acids. J gave up 6 bases and V 1 base, and 8 bases lay outside the gene matches. Germline loops: CDR1 LGHNA, CDR2 YNFKEQ. This rearrangement joins TRBV4-2 to TRBJ1-2; 10 nucleotides agree with TRBD1. The source is a human donor with non-small cell lung cancer. The sample comprised lung tumor tissue. DNA of the CDR3: TGTGCCAGCAGCCAAGCCCGGACAGGGGGTTGGGATGGCTACACCTTC. This sequence encodes CASSQARTGGWDGYTF.